This T cell receptor (beta chain) was profiled in a study of blood T cell repertoires in COVID-19. Looking at the study overall: Spain, Italy and the United States supplied samples that represented acute and convalescent COVID-19. Sample material is recorded as cDNA or gDNA derived from T cells, B-cell-depleted T cells, or PBMCs.

Original processing methods: How many nucleated cells were present was estimated from reference gene primer amplification. The protocol was immunoSEQ multiplex PCR, while the TCRdb copy is restricted to in-frame clones and leaves out a portion. V, J and clone size were drawn from that table, and D and trimming were deduced from the DNA. The table lists around 140,000 clones, around 80% of them singletons. The CDR3 has 11 residues. Germline values: CDR1 LNHDA, CDR2 SQIVND (reference sequence). V lost 6 bases and J 8 bases, leaving 10 bases between the germline ends. This chain joins TRBV19 and TRBJ1-2; D gene ambiguous. Sequenced sample: peripheral blood. The clonotype was recovered from a man aged 55-75 years with active or convalescent COVID-19. Written as DNA, the CDR3 is TGTGCCAGTAGCGGAGCAGCCGGCTACACCTTC. This sequence encodes CASSGAAGYTF. Drawing the rest from reference TRBV19 and TRBJ1-2, the complete variable domain is DGGITQSPKYLFRKEGQNVTLSCEQNLNHDAMYWYRQDPGQGLRLIYYSQIVNDFQKGDIAEGYSVSREKKESFPLTVTSAQKNPTAFYLCASSGAAGYTFGSGTRLTVV.